This TCR beta chain is from a study of blood T cell repertoires in COVID-19. Assay: immunoSEQ multiplex PCR; the TCRdb copy retains only in-frame clones and omits some. The sample has 100,000 or so clones; 85% are singletons. This TCR was sampled from a man aged 50-60 years with acute or convalescent COVID-19. Sequenced sample: peripheral blood.

Written as DNA, the CDR3 is TGCAGCGTTGAGGACAGGGGGAGGACTGAAGCTTTCTTT. Residues: CSVEDRGRTEAFF. V and J are TRBV29-1 and TRBJ1-1, with 10 positions matching TRBD1. This CDR3 is 13 amino acids long. V was pared by 3 bases and J by 5 bases, with 3 bases of the junction left unmatched. Germline CDR1 and CDR2: SQVTM and ANQGSEA.